This entry lists 10 T cell receptor beta chains sequenced from one sample in a study of shared clonotypes between healthy human individuals. Profiled with immunoSEQ multiplex PCR; TCRdb holds only in-frame clones, not every one. Found here are over a million clones, 95% to 99% of them singletons; the top ten hold around 0.47%. Material for sequencing was naive CD4+ T cells sorted from blood. The subset was: CD45RA+ positively selected. These receptors came from a man aged 30-40 years in good health.

The table lists this clone with a count of one. The rearrangement joins TRBV10-1 to TRBJ1-1; D possibly corresponds to TRBD1 (5 bases). CDR1 is WNHNN, CDR2 SYGVQD, per germline (reference sequence). This CDR3 spans 17 amino acids. The V and J ends lost 4 bases and 1 base respectively, with 19 bases between them. CDR3 bases: TGCGCCAGCAGTGTAGGGGTCGCGGGTTCGGGGAACACTGAAGCTTTCTTT. Its translation is CASSVGVAGSGNTEAFF.

This clone was recorded only once. The rearrangement links TRBV5-6 to TRBJ1-3; D gene unclear. This CDR3 comprises 12 residues. The V gene's germline CDR1 is SGHDT and CDR2 YYEEEE. The ends were cut back, 4 bases at V and 2 bases at J, with 4 bases in the middle. The CDR3 loop reads CASSRTGNTIYF. CDR3 nucleotide sequence: TGTGCCAGCAGCCGAACTGGAAACACCATATATTTT.

This chain's CDR3 is CSAGAQETQYF. In DNA form, the CDR3 reads TGCAGCGCAGGGGCGCAAGAGACCCAGTACTTC. This rearrangement joins TRBV29-1 to TRBJ2-5, with D maybe TRBD1 (6 bases). Per germline, CDR1 SQVTM and CDR2 ANQGSEA. Deletions cut 7 bases from V and 2 bases from J, with 8 bases between. The CDR3 totals 11 residues.

The genes are TRBV27 and TRBJ2-7, with 11 bases aligning to TRBD2. This CDR3 has 15 residues. Germline values: CDR1 MNHEY, CDR2 SMNVEV (reference sequence). Trimming removed 4 bases from V and 3 bases from J; junction bases left unmatched: 5. For the CDR3, the DNA is TGTGCCAGCAGTTCCCTCACTAGCGGGAGCTACGAGCAGTACTTC. Translation gives CASSSLTSGSYEQYF.

The V call is TRBV7-6, the J call TRBJ2-1; 16 bases match TRBD2. The length of the CDR3 is 18 residues. The germline CDR1 and CDR2 sequences are SGHVS and FNYEAQ. The V gene end was trimmed by 4 bases and the J gene end by 5 bases; junction bases not matched to a gene: 8. The CDR3, as DNA: TGTGCCAGCAGCTCTTTGGGACTAGCGGGAGGGCCCAACAATGAGCAGTTCTTC. Its protein product is CASSSLGLAGGPNNEQFF.

In its sample, this clone was seen once. This chain connects TRBV7-6 to TRBJ2-7; TRBD1 aligns across 9 bases. This CDR3 contains 17 residues. Trimming took 1 base from V and 3 from J; bases not matched to a gene: 10. Germline CDR1 is SGHVS and CDR2 is FNYEAQ. The CDR3 region has the DNA TGTGCCAGCAGCTTAGAACTATCCGGGACAGGGTTCTACGAGCAGTACTTC. This sequence encodes CASSLELSGTGFYEQYF. The entire variable domain, with the rest obtained from reference TRBV7-6 and TRBJ2-7, is as follows: GAGVSQSPRYKVTKRGQDVALRCDPISGHVSLYWYRQALGQGPEFLTYFNYEAQQDKSGLPNDRFSAERPEGSISTLTIQRTEQRDSAMYRCASSLELSGTGFYEQYFGPGTRLTVT.

This rearrangement joins TRBV5-1 to TRBJ2-5; 11 bases are a match to TRBD2. The germline V gene encodes CDR1 SGHRS and CDR2 YFSETQ. Trimming cost V 3 bases and J 2 bases; bases outside gene matches: 3. CDR3 length: 15 residues. The chain's CDR3 is CASSSRTSGQETQYF. CDR3 bases: TGCGCCAGCAGCTCCCGGACTAGCGGGCAAGAGACCCAGTACTTC.

About this clone: The sample carries other DNA sequences with the same CDR3. This chain links TRBV5-1 with TRBJ2-3, with D hard to call. Deletions cut 1 base from V and 6 bases from J, with 6 bases between. This CDR3 is 12 amino acids long. Germline V gene lookup returns CDR1 SGHRS and CDR2 YFSETQ. In DNA form, the CDR3 reads TGCGCCAGCAGCTTGTCGTCGGATACGCAGTATTTT. As protein: CASSLSSDTQYF.

The CDR3 reads CAWSFKGGGTEAFF. The CDR3 DNA follows: TGTGCCTGGAGTTTTAAGGGAGGGGGCACTGAAGCTTTCTTT. The gene calls are TRBV30 and TRBJ1-1; D may be TRBD1 (6 bases). CDR3 size: 14 residues. Germline CDR1 reads GTSNPN; CDR2 reads SVGIG (reference sequence). V gave up 2 bases and J gave up 4 bases, with 14 bases separating them.

The chain recombines TRBV7-3 with TRBJ2-2; D may be TRBD1 or TRBD2 (5 bases each). V lost 2 bases, J lost 5 bases, and 12 bases lay in between. Germline CDR1 is SGHTA and CDR2 is FQGTGA. The CDR3 spans 15 residues. The CDR3, as DNA: TGTGCCAGCAGCTTACAGGGCCCGGGAACCGGGGAGCTGTTTTTT. It yields the protein CASSLQGPGTGELFF.